These 3 T cell receptor beta chains share one sample of origin, sequenced in a study of CD8+CD57+ T cells in acquired aplastic anemia. For CDR3 and TCR beta VDJ profiling, genomic DNA was the template used. TCRdb reanalysed the reads using MiXCR and keeps one entry per CDR3 protein. The sample consists of 35,000 to 45,000 distinct CDR3 sequences, approximately 73% of them appearing once. The sequenced sample was sorted CD4+, CD8+, or CD8+CD57+ T cells (not recorded which) from PBMCs. The receptors here all came from a human donor in good health, serving as a control.

The sample holds a few counts of this clonotype. The chain carries TRBV2 and TRBJ1-2; D remains unclear. CDR1 is SNHLY and CDR2 is FYNNEI in the germline V gene. Trimming took 4 bases from V and 5 from J, leaving 8 bases between them. CDR3 length: 12 residues. In DNA, the CDR3 is TGTGCCAGCAGTGTTTCCTTGTATGGCTACACCTTC. This sequence encodes CASSVSLYGYTF.

As regards this clonotype: The junction and the germline gene differ at one end; a read error may be behind it. The chain recombines TRBV10-2 with TRBJ1-5, with unresolved D. The CDR3 totals 12 residues. Germline-derived CDR1 and CDR2 are WSHSY and SAAADI. The CDR3 sequence is CASSAIYQPQHF. The CDR3 nucleotides are TGCGCAAGCAGTGCCATTTACCAGCCCCAGCATTTT.

The V gene is TRBV19, the J gene TRBJ1-2, with TRBD1 matching over 8 bases. The CDR3 consists of 14 residues. Germline-derived CDR1 and CDR2 are LNHDA and SQIVND (reference sequence). V trimming: 9 bases; J trimming: 4 bases; junction bases outside the gene matches: 10. The CDR3 loop is CASRGAGGSYGYTF. The CDR3 region has the DNA TGTGCCAGCAGGGGGGCAGGGGGCAGCTATGGCTACACCTTC. The full variable domain, in which reference TRBV19 and TRBJ1-2 provide the parts outside the CDR3, is DGGITQSPKYLFRKEGQNVTLSCEQNLNHDAMYWYRQDPGQGLRLIYYSQIVNDFQKGDIAEGYSVSREKKESFPLTVTSAQKNPTAFYLCASRGAGGSYGYTFGSGTRLTVV.